Shown below are 22 T cell receptor beta chains from a single sample sequenced in a study of T cell repertoires in cytomegalovirus infection. Their recognized antigens are unknown. TCRdb used MiXCR to reprocess the reads, holding one entry per CDR3 protein. The repertoire includes 110,000 or so distinct CDR3 sequences, 29% of them detected once, and roughly 81% sits in the top ten. The specimen was CD8+ T cells from cultured PBMCs, collected from culture after CMV antigen stimulation. The source is a human donor in good health (CMV status not recorded). Some clones in this sample may be carry-over from other donors' samples.

This clonotype came up a few times. The chain links TRBV7-8 to TRBJ1-5; 10 positions agree with TRBD1. CDR1 SGHVS and CDR2 FQNEAQ come from the germline V gene. The CDR3 covers 15 residues. V was pared by 8 bases and J by 2 bases, with 6 bases of the junction left unmatched. CDR3 sequence: CASGWGTGGNQPQHF. In DNA form, the CDR3 reads TGTGCCAGCGGCTGGGGGACAGGGGGCAATCAGCCCCAGCATTTT.

This sequence joins TRBV28 and TRBJ2-1; TRBD2 aligns across 9 bases. J was trimmed by 0 bases and V by 1 base; bases with no gene match: 7. This CDR3 region has 18 residues. Germline assignment: CDR1 MDHEN and CDR2 SYDVKM. The CDR3 loop is CASSLFLAGSSSYNEQFF. The CDR3 DNA follows: TGTGCCAGCAGTTTATTCCTAGCGGGGTCTAGCTCCTACAATGAGCAGTTCTTC.

The table lists this clonotype with many counts. V and J are TRBV28 and TRBJ1-5; no definite D call. In germline, CDR1 is MDHEN, CDR2 SYDVKM. Trimming removed 5 bases at V and 9 bases at J, with 17 bases between. The CDR3 runs 14 residues. The CDR3 is CASSPRPGLVPQHF. CDR3 nucleotides: TGTGCCAGCAGTCCTCGGCCGGGCTTGGTGCCCCAGCATTTT.

This clonotype showed up many times. The chain has TRBV2 and TRBJ2-1, with 8 bases fitting TRBD1. The CDR3 runs 20 residues. V dropped 6 bases and J dropped 2; count of bases not matched to a gene: 21. CDR1 and CDR2 from the germline V gene are SNHLY and FYNNEI. This chain's CDR3 is CASRTSTWDRSFAAYNEQFF. DNA of the CDR3: TGTGCCAGCAGAACGTCAACCTGGGACAGGTCTTTCGCGGCCTACAATGAGCAGTTCTTC.

This sequence joins TRBV2 and TRBJ2-7; D perhaps matches TRBD2 (6 bases). Germline V gene sequence: CDR1 SNHLY, CDR2 FYNNEI. The length of the CDR3 is 10 residues. Trimming took off 8 bases at V and 7 bases at J, with 9 bases between the two ends. For the CDR3, the DNA is TGTGCCAGCTCCGGAGGGGAGCAGTACTTC. Translation gives CASSGGEQYF.

The rearrangement joins TRBV27 to TRBJ2-7; D perhaps matches TRBD1 (5 bases). This CDR3 is built from 14 residues. Germline V gene sequence: CDR1 MNHEY, CDR2 SMNVEV (reference sequence). The V and J ends lost 2 bases and 2 bases respectively, with 10 bases between them. This CDR3 reads CASSLSQGPYEQYF. CDR3 DNA: TGTGCCAGCAGTTTAAGTCAGGGTCCCTACGAGCAGTACTTC.

This clonotype was detected a few times. This chain connects TRBV2 to TRBJ2-7; 8 bases match TRBD1. CDR3 size: 10 residues. Germline assignment: CDR1 SNHLY and CDR2 FYNNEI. CDR3 DNA sequence: TGTGCCAGCGACACGACAGGGGAATCGGTC. It specifies CASDTTGESV.

This clonotype has only a few counts. The chain joins TRBV11-3 to TRBJ2-1; D is uncertain. In germline, CDR1 is SGHNT, CDR2 YENEEA. This CDR3 is built from 13 residues. V was cut by 4 bases and J by 6 bases, with 10 bases left in between. DNA for the CDR3: TGTGCCAGCAGCTCCATTTGGTCCAATGAGCAGTTCTTC. As protein: CASSSIWSNEQFF.

This chain uses TRBV6-5 with TRBJ1-4, with 8 nucleotides matching TRBD1. The germline gives CDR1 MNHEY, CDR2 SVGAGI. CDR3 length equals 15 residues. With V trimmed by 0 bases and J by 8 bases, 5 bases remained unmatched. This CDR3 reads CASSYSVQGGEKLFF. For the CDR3, the DNA is TGTGCCAGCAGTTACTCGGTACAGGGGGGGGAAAAACTGTTTTTT.

This clonotype was recorded a few times. The rearrangement links TRBV12-3 or TRBV12-4 to TRBJ2-2; D is possibly TRBD1 (6 bases). V was clipped by 6 bases and J by 3 bases, with 11 bases between them. This CDR3 is built from 14 residues. The CDR3 DNA sequence: TGTGCCAGCAGACTACAGGGTTACACCGGGGAGCTGTTTTTT. This codes for CASRLQGYTGELFF.

The chain uses TRBV4-1 and TRBJ1-2, with a weak D call TRBD1 (5 bases). The CDR3 loop spans 14 amino acids. Per the germline V gene, CDR1 is MGHRA and CDR2 is YSYEKL. Trimming removed 0 bases at V and 4 bases at J, with 9 bases between. Here the CDR3 reads CASSQDGGVYGYTF. The CDR3 DNA is TGCGCCAGCAGCCAAGATGGAGGGGTCTATGGCTACACCTTC.

In this sample, this clonotype turned up a few times. This rearrangement joins TRBV11-2 to TRBJ2-6; TRBD1 aligns across 7 bases. Germline-derived CDR1 and CDR2 are SGHAT and FQNNGV. The CDR3 runs to 18 residues. V dropped 0 bases and J dropped 0; count of bases not matched to a gene: 5. This chain's CDR3 is CASSLDEGQLSGANVLTF. The CDR3 coding sequence is TGTGCCAGCAGCTTAGATGAGGGACAGCTCTCTGGGGCCAACGTCCTGACTTTC.

The chain recombines TRBV7-8 with TRBJ2-1, with D uncertain. V was trimmed by 5 bases and J by 4 bases, leaving 15 bases between them. Germline-derived CDR1 and CDR2 are SGHVS and FQNEAQ. The CDR3 runs to 15 residues. Here the CDR3 reads CASSPVWPSYNEQFF. In nucleotides, the CDR3 is TGTGCCAGCAGCCCAGTCTGGCCTTCATACAATGAGCAGTTCTTC. Supplemented by reference TRBV7-8 and TRBJ2-1, the full variable domain reads GAGVSQSPRYKVAKRGQDVALRCDPISGHVSLFWYQQALGQGPEFLTYFQNEAQLDKSGLPSDRFFAERPEGSVSTLKIQRTQQEDSAVYLCASSPVWPSYNEQFFGPGTRLTVL.

This clonotype was observed a few times. J is TRBJ2-1 and V is TRBV6-2 or TRBV6-3; D perhaps matches TRBD1 (6 bases). Germline V lookup: CDR1 MNHEY, CDR2 SVGEGT. V was trimmed by 7 bases and J by 6 bases, leaving 16 bases between them. The CDR3 is made up of 14 amino acids. The CDR3 region has the DNA TGTGCCAGCACCGACGATACAGGGCTCAATGAGCAGTTCTTC. Amino acids: CASTDDTGLNEQFF.

The chain is built from TRBV5-4 and TRBJ2-5, with unresolved D. CDR3 length equals 13 residues. The germline CDR1 and CDR2 sequences are SGHNT and YYREEE (reference sequence). Trimming took off 0 bases at V and 2 bases at J, with 5 bases between the two ends. The chain's CDR3 is CASSLVQQETQYF. The CDR3 nucleotides read TGTGCCAGCAGCTTGGTCCAGCAAGAGACCCAGTACTTC.

J is TRBJ2-2 and V is TRBV7-9; 8 nucleotides match TRBD1. The junction had 4 bases not matched to a gene; V was cut back by 6 bases and J by 1 base. This CDR3 comprises 15 residues. Germline CDR1 SEHNR, CDR2 FQNEAQ (reference sequence). The CDR3 reads CASSRGTGNTGELFF. For the CDR3, the DNA is TGTGCCAGCAGTCGCGGGACAGGGAACACCGGGGAGCTGTTTTTT.

Ten or more counts support this clonotype. The V and J genes are TRBV4-1 and TRBJ2-3; 7 bases fit TRBD2. The germline CDR1 and CDR2 sequences are MGHRA and YSYEKL. The V segment lost 5 bases and the J segment 0 bases; nucleotides outside the gene matches: 2. This CDR3 region has 14 residues. The CDR3 here is CASSFSGSTDTQYF. Here the CDR3 DNA reads TGCGCCAGCAGCTTTAGCGGGAGCACAGATACGCAGTATTTT.

Only a few counts were recorded for this clonotype. The chain carries TRBV14 and TRBJ1-1; D is perhaps TRBD1 (6 bases). With 3 bases removed from V and 1 base from J, the gap between germline ends came to 15 bases. Germline V gene lookup returns CDR1 SGHDN and CDR2 FVKESK. CDR3 length equals 16 residues. The CDR3 bases are TGTGCCAGCAGCCATTCGTTAAGGACAGCGAACACTGAAGCTTTCTTT. It codes for CASSHSLRTANTEAFF.

CDR3 sequence (DNA): TGTGCCAGCAGTTACTCGAGGTCTTTTGTACAGACCGGGGAGCTGTTTTTT. It codes for CASSYSRSFVQTGELFF. The chain carries TRBV6-6 and TRBJ2-2; D gene uncertain. From germline, CDR1 is MNHNY and CDR2 SVGAGI (reference sequence). The CDR3 consists of 17 residues. Trimming took off 0 bases at V and 5 bases at J, with 16 bases between the two ends.

The V and J genes are TRBV28 and TRBJ2-7, with D perhaps matching TRBD1 or TRBD2 (6 bases each). The CDR3 is 14 amino acids. Per the germline V gene, CDR1 is MDHEN and CDR2 is SYDVKM. The V end was cut by 7 bases, the J end by 6 bases, with 19 bases between. CDR3 coding DNA: TGTGCCAGCATCTCATCGGGGGCAGCCCGCGAGCAGTACTTC. Protein sequence: CASISSGAAREQYF.

This clonotype was observed a handful of times. V usage is TRBV12-3 or TRBV12-4 and J usage is TRBJ2-5; maybe TRBD1 (5 bases). The CDR3 is 13 residues long. Trimming cost V 5 bases and J 5 bases, with 12 bases left between them. The CDR3 is CASSRLNRETQYF. The DNA for the CDR3 is TGTGCCAGCAGTCGTCTCAACAGGGAGACCCAGTACTTC.

This clonotype was found a few times. J is TRBJ2-7 and V is TRBV19; D gene unclear. The CDR3 spans 14 residues. The germline gives CDR1 LNHDA, CDR2 SQIVND (reference sequence). With 0 bases removed from V and 3 bases from J, the gap between germline ends came to 9 bases. In DNA form, the CDR3 reads TGTGCCAGTAGTATAGATTCGAGTTACTACGAGCAGTACTTC. Amino acid sequence: CASSIDSSYYEQYF.